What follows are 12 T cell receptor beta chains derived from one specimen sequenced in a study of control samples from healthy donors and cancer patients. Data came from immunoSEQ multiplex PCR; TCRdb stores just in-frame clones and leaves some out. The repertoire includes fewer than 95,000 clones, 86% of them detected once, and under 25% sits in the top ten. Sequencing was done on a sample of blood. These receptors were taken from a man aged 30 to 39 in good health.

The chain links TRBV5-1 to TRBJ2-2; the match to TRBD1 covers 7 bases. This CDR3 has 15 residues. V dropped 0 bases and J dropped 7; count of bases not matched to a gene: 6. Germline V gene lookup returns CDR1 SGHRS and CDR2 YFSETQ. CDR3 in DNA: TGCGCCAGCAGCTTGGTACAGGGGCGGAACGGGGAGCTGTTTTTT. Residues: CASSLVQGRNGELFF.

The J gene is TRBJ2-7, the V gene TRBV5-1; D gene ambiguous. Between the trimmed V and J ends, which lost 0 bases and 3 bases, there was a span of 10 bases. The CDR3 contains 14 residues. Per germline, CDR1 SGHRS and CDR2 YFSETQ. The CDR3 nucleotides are TGCGCCAGCAGCTTGGATGGGCCCTTCTACGAGCAGTACTTC. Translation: CASSLDGPFYEQYF.

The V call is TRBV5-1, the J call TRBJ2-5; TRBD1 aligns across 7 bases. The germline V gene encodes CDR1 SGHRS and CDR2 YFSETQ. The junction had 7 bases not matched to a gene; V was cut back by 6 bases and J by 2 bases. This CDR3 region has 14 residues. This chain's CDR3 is CASTLRGQQETQYF. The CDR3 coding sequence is TGCGCCAGCACGCTTCGGGGACAGCAAGAGACCCAGTACTTC.

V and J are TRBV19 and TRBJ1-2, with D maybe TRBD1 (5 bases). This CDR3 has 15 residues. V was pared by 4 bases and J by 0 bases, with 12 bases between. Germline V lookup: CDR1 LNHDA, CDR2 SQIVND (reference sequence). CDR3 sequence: CASSTRTGANYGYTF. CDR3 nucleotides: TGTGCCAGTAGTACCAGAACAGGCGCTAACTATGGCTACACCTTC. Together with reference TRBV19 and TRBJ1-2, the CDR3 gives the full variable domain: DGGITQSPKYLFRKEGQNVTLSCEQNLNHDAMYWYRQDPGQGLRLIYYSQIVNDFQKGDIAEGYSVSREKKESFPLTVTSAQKNPTAFYLCASSTRTGANYGYTFGSGTRLTVV.

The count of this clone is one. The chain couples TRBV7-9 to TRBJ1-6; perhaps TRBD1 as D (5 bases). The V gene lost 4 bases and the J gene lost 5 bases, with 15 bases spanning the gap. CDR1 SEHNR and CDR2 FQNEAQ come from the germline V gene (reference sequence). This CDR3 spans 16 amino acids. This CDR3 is CASSSSNWGDNSPLHF. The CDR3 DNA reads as TGTGCCAGCAGCTCCTCCAATTGGGGGGATAATTCACCCCTCCACTTT. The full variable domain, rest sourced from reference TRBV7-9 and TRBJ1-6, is DTGVSQNPRHKITKRGQNVTFRCDPISEHNRLYWYRQTLGQGPEFLTYFQNEAQLEKSRLLSDRFSAERPKGSFSTLEIQRTEQGDSAMYLCASSSSNWGDNSPLHFGNGTRLTVT.

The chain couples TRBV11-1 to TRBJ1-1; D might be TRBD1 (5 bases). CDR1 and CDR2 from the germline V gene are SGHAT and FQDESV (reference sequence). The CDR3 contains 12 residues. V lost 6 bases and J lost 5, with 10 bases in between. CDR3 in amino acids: CASRRGETEAFF. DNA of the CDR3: TGTGCCAGCAGGAGAGGGGAAACTGAAGCTTTCTTT.

The CDR3 bases are TGTGCCAGCAGTTACTCAGGACCTAATGAAAAACTGTTTTTT. It specifies CASSYSGPNEKLFF. The rearrangement links TRBV6-5 to TRBJ1-4; D unresolved. Germline CDR1 MNHEY, CDR2 SVGAGI. The CDR3 is 14 amino acids. Trimming stripped 0 bases from V and 3 bases from J, with 5 bases between.

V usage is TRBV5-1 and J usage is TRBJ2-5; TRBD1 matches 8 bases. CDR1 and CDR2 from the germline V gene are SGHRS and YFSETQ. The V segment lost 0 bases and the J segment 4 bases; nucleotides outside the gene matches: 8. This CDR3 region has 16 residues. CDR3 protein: CASSLEGQAVGETQYF. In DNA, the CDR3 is TGCGCCAGCAGCTTGGAGGGACAGGCGGTGGGAGAGACCCAGTACTTC.

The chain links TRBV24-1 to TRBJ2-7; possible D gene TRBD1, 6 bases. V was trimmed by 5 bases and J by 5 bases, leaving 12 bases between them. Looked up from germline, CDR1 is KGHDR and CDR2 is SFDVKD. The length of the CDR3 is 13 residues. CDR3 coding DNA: TGTGCCACCAGTGGGGGGCCACTTAACGAGCAGTACTTC. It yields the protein CATSGGPLNEQYF.

CDR3 region: CATSRVTEYQETQYF. In DNA, the CDR3 is TGTGCCACCAGCAGAGTGACAGAGTACCAAGAGACCCAGTACTTC. The V call is TRBV15, the J call TRBJ2-5; possibly TRBD1 for D (5 bases). This CDR3 comprises 15 residues. Germline loops: CDR1 LNHNV, CDR2 YYDKDF (reference sequence). With 1 base removed from V and 0 bases from J, the gap between germline ends came to 9 bases.

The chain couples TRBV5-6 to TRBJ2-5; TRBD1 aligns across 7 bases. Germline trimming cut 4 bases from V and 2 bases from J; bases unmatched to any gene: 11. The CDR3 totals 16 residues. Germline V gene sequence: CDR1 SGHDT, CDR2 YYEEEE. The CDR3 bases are TGTGCCAGCAGCCTAGGGACAGACACGCTTCAAGAGACCCAGTACTTC. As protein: CASSLGTDTLQETQYF.

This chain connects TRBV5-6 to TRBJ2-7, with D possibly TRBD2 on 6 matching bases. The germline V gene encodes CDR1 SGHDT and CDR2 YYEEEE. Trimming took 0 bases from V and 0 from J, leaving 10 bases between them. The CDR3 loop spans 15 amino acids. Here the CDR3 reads CASSLGGVTSYEQYF. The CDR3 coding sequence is TGTGCCAGCAGCTTGGGGGGGGTTACCTCCTACGAGCAGTACTTC.